These 6 T cell receptor beta chains originate from one sample sequenced in a study of cytomegalovirus exposure and HLA in healthy donors. 13 Jbeta primers and 60 Vbeta primers were used for the PCR. Sequencing used immunoSEQ multiplex PCR; TCRdb keeps in-frame clones, though not all of them. The sample includes 100,000 to 150,000 clones, roughly 82% of them seen just once. The sample taken for sequencing was PBMCs. These receptor sequences come from a boy aged 5-17 years in good health and CMV-seronegative.

The genes are TRBV19 and TRBJ1-2; weak D call: TRBD1 (5 bases). Germline loops: CDR1 LNHDA, CDR2 SQIVND (reference sequence). V was shortened by 7 bases and J by 4 bases, with 13 bases between the two germline ends. CDR3 length equals 13 residues. The DNA for the CDR3 is TGTGCCAGTACTGACAGAGACCTCTATGGCTACACCTTC. It yields the protein CASTDRDLYGYTF.

V and J are TRBV6-1 and TRBJ1-5; 8 bases map to TRBD1. J gave up 5 bases and V 7 bases, and 10 bases lay outside the gene matches. This CDR3 spans 15 amino acids. Per the germline V gene, CDR1 is MNHNS and CDR2 is SASEGT. The CDR3 DNA is TGTGCCAGCATCTATGGACAGGGATGGGATCAGCCCCAGCATTTT. Translation: CASIYGQGWDQPQHF.

This chain joins TRBV6-1 and TRBJ2-2, with D possibly TRBD1 on 6 matching bases. CDR1 and CDR2 (germline): MNHNS, SASEGT. V gave up 7 bases and J gave up 0 bases, with 12 bases separating them. This CDR3 region has 15 residues. The CDR3 protein is CASTPDSANTGELFF. The CDR3 bases are TGTGCCAGCACCCCGGACAGCGCGAACACCGGGGAGCTGTTTTTT.

The rearrangement links TRBV12-5 to TRBJ2-7; 9 nucleotides agree with TRBD2. Unmatched junction bases numbered 17, after V lost 6 bases and J lost 5 bases. The CDR3 loop spans 17 amino acids. The germline gives CDR1 LGHNT, CDR2 FRNRAP. CDR3 sequence: CASGLGILAGVLDEQYF. The CDR3, as DNA: TGTGCTAGTGGCTTAGGGATATTAGCGGGAGTTCTGGACGAGCAGTACTTC. The full variable domain, its missing parts supplied by reference TRBV12-5 and TRBJ2-7, is DARVTQTPRHKVTEMGQEVTMRCQPILGHNTVFWYRQTMMQGLELLAYFRNRAPLDDSGMPKDRFSAEMPDATLATLKIQPSEPRDSAVYFCASGLGILAGVLDEQYFGPGTRLTVT.

This sequence joins TRBV11-2 and TRBJ1-1; D is possibly TRBD1 (6 bases). This CDR3 has 15 residues. Deletions cut 0 bases from V and 1 base from J, with 9 bases between. Germline CDR1 SGHAT, CDR2 FQNNGV. CDR3 sequence: CASSLDGQPNTEAFF. CDR3 DNA: TGTGCCAGCAGCTTAGATGGACAGCCGAACACTGAAGCTTTCTTT. Looking up the rest from reference TRBV11-2 and TRBJ1-1 gives the full variable domain: EAGVAQSPRYKIIEKRQSVAFWCNPISGHATLYWYQQILGQGPKLLIQFQNNGVVDDSQLPKDRFSAERLKGVDSTLKIQPAKLEDSAVYLCASSLDGQPNTEAFFGQGTRLTVV.

The rearrangement joins TRBV5-6 to TRBJ1-1; 7 bases are a match to TRBD1. V was pared by 2 bases and J by 5 bases, with 6 bases of the junction left unmatched. The CDR3 consists of 14 residues. Germline CDR1 SGHDT, CDR2 YYEEEE. The CDR3 sequence: CASSFRQGRTEAFF. CDR3 in DNA: TGTGCCAGCAGCTTCCGACAGGGAAGAACTGAAGCTTTCTTT.